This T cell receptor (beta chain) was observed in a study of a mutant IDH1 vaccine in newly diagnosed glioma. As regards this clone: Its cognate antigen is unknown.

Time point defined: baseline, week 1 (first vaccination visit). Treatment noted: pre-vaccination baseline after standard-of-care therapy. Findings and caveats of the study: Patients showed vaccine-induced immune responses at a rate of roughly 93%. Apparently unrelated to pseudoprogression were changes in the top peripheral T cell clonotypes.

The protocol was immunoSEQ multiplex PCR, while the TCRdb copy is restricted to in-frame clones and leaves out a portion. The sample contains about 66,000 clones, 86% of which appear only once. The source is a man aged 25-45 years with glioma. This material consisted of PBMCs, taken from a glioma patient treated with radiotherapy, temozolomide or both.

The CDR3 region has the DNA TGTGCCAGCAGAAGCCGGGACAGGTACGAGCAGTACTTC. This sequence encodes CASRSRDRYEQYF. This chain connects TRBV7-9 to TRBJ2-7; TRBD1 matches at 8 bases. Per germline, CDR1 SEHNR and CDR2 FQNEAQ (reference sequence). J lost 4 bases, V lost 6 bases, and 5 bases had no gene match. This CDR3 has 13 residues.